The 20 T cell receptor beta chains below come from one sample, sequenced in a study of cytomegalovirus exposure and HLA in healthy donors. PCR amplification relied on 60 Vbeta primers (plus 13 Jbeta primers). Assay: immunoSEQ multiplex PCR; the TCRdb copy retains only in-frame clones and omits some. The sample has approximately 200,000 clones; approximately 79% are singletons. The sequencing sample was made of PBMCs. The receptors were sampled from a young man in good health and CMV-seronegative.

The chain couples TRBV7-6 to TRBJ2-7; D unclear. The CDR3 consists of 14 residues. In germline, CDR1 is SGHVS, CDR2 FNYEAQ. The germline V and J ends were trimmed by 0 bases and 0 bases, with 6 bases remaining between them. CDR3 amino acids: CASSLARFSYEQYF. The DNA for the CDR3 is TGTGCCAGCAGCTTAGCGCGTTTCTCCTACGAGCAGTACTTC.

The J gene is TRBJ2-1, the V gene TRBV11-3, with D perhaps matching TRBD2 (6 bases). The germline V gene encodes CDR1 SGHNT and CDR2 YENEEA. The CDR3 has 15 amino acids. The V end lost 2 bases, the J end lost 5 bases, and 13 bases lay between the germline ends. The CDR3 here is CASSLRPGTHNEQFF. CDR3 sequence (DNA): TGTGCCAGCAGCTTACGACCCGGGACTCACAATGAGCAGTTCTTC.

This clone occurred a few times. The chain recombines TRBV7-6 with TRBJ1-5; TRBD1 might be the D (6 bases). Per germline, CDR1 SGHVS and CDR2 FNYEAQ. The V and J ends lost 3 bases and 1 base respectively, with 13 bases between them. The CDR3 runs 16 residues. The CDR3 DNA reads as TGTGCCAGCAGCTTTCAGGGACACCGGAGCAATCAGCCCCAGCATTTT. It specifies CASSFQGHRSNQPQHF.

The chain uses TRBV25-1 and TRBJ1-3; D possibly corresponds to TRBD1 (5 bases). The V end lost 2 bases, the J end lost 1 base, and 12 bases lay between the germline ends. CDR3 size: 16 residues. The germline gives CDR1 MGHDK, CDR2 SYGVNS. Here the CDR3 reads CASSEKYSGSGNTIYF. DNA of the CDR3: TGTGCCAGCAGTGAAAAGTACTCAGGGTCTGGAAACACCATATATTTT.

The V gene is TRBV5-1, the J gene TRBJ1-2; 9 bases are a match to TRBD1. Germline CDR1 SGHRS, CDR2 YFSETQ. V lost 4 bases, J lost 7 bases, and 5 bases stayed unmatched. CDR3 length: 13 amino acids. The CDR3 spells CASSPDRGSGYTF. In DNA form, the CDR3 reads TGCGCCAGCAGCCCGGACAGGGGTAGTGGCTACACCTTC.

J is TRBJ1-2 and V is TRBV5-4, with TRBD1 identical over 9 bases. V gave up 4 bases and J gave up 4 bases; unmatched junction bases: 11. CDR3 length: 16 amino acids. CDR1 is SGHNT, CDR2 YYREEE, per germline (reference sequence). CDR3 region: CASSTPRDRAIYGYTF. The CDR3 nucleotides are TGTGCCAGCAGCACCCCCCGGGACAGGGCGATCTATGGCTACACCTTC. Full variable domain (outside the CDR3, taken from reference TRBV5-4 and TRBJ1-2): ETGVTQSPTHLIKTRGQQVTLRCSSQSGHNTVSWYQQALGQGPQFIFQYYREEENGRGNFPPRFSGLQFPNYSSELNVNALELDDSALYLCASSTPRDRAIYGYTFGSGTRLTVV.

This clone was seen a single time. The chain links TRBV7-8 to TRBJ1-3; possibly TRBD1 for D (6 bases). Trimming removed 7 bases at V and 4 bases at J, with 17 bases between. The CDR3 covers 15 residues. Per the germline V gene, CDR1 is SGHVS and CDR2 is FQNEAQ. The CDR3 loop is CASTLGGEAGNTIYF. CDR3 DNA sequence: TGTGCCAGCACCCTAGGGGGGGAAGCGGGAAACACCATATATTTT.

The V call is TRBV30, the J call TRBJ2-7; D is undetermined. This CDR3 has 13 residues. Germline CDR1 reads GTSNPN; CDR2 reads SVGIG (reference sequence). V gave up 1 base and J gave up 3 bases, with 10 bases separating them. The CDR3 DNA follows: TGTGCCTGGAGTGATCAACCTAACTACGAGCAGTACTTC. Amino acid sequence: CAWSDQPNYEQYF.

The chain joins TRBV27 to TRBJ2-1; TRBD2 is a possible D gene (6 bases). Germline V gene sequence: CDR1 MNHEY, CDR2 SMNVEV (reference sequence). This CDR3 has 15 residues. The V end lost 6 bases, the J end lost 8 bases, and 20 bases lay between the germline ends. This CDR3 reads CASRDLSREIDEQFF. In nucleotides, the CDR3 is TGTGCCAGCAGGGATCTTTCACGGGAGATTGATGAGCAGTTCTTC.

This chain's CDR3 is CASSLQRGSYNEQFF. The CDR3 DNA reads TGTGCCAGCAGCTTGCAGCGGGGCTCCTACAATGAGCAGTTCTTC. The V gene is TRBV7-3, the J gene TRBJ2-1; 7 bases align to TRBD2. Trimming at V came to 3 bases and at J to 0 bases, leaving 2 bases not matched to a gene. Germline CDR1 is SGHTA and CDR2 is FQGTGA. The CDR3 length is 15 residues. Drawing the rest from reference TRBV7-3 and TRBJ2-1, the complete variable domain is GAGVSQTPSNKVTEKGKYVELRCDPISGHTALYWYRQSLGQGPEFLIYFQGTGAADDSGLPNDRFFAVRPEGSVSTLKIQRTERGDSAVYLCASSLQRGSYNEQFFGPGTRLTVL.

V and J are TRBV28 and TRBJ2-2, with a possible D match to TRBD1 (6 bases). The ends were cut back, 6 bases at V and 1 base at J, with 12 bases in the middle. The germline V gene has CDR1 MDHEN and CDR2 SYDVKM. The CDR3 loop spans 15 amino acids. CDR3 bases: TGTGCCAGCAGCCCCGACAGGCTGAACACCGGGGAGCTGTTTTTT. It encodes CASSPDRLNTGELFF.

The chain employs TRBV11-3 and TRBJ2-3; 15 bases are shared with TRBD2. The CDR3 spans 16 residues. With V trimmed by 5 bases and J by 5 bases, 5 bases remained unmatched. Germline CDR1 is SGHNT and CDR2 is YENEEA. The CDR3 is CASSTRTSGGGDTQYF. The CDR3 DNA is TGTGCCAGCAGCACCCGGACTAGCGGGGGGGGAGATACGCAGTATTTT. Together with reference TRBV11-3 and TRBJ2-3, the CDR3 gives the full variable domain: EAGVVQSPRYKIIEKKQPVAFWCNPISGHNTLYWYLQNLGQGPELLIRYENEEAVDDSQLPKDRFSAERLKGVDSTLKIQPAELGDSAVYLCASSTRTSGGGDTQYFGPGTRLTVL.

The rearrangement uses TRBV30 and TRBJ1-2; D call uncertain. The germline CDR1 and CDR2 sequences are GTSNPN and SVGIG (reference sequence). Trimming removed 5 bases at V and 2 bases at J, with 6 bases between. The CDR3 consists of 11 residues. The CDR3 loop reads CAWGRNYGYTF. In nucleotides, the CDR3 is TGTGCCTGGGGCAGGAACTATGGCTACACCTTC.

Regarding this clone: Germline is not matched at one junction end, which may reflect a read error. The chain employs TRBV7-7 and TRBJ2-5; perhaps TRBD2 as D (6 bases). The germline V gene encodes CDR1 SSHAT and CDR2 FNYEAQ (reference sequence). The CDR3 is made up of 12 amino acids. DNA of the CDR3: TGTGCTAGCAGCTTAGCGGAAGGGGCCCAGTACTTC. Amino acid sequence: CASSLAEGAQYF.

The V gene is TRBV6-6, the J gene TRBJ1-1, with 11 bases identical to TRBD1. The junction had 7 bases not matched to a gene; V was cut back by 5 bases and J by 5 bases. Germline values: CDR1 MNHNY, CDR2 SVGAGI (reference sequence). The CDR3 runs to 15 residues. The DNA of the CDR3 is TGTGCCAGCAGTCGGACAGGGGGCGCCAGGACTGAAGCTTTCTTT. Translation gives CASSRTGGARTEAFF.

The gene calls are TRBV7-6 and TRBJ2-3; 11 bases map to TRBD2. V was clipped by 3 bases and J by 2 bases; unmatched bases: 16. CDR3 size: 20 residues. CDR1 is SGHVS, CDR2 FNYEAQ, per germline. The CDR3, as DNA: TGTGCCAGCAGCTTCGGGCAGGGCCCTAGCGGGAGGCATTTCACAGATACGCAGTATTTT. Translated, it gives CASSFGQGPSGRHFTDTQYF.

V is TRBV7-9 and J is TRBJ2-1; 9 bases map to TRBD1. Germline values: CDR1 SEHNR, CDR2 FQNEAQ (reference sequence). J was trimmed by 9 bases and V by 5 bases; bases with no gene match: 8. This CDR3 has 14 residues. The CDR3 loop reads CASSRTGDGAEQFF. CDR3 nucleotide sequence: TGTGCCAGCAGCCGGACAGGGGACGGGGCTGAGCAGTTCTTC.

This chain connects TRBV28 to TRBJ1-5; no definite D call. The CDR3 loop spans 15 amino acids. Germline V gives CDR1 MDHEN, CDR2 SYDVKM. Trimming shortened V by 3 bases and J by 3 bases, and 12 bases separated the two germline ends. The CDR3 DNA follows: TGTGCCAGCAGTTTGTGGAGGACGAACAATCAGCCCCAGCATTTT. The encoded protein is CASSLWRTNNQPQHF.

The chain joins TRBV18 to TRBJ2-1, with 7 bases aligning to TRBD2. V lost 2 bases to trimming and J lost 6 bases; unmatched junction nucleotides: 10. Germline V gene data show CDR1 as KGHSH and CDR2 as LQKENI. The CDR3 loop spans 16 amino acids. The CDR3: CASSPESGAPFNEQFF. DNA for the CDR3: TGTGCCAGCTCACCAGAGAGCGGGGCACCTTTCAATGAGCAGTTCTTC.

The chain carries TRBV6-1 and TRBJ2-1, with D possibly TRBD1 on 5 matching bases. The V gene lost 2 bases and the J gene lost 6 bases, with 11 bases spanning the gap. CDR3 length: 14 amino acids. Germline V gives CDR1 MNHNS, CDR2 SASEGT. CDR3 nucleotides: TGTGCCAGCAGTGAATACGGGCAGGGCAATGAGCAGTTCTTC. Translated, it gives CASSEYGQGNEQFF.